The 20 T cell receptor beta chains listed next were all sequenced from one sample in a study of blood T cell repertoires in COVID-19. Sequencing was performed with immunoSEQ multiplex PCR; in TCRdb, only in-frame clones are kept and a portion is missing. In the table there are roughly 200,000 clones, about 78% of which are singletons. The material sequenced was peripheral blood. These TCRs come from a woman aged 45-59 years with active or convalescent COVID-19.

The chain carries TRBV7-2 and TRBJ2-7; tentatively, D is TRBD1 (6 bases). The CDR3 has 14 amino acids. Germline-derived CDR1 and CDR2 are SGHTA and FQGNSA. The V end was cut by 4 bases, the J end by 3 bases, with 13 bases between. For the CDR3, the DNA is TGTGCCAGCAGCTCCCCCCCGGGACACTACGAGCAGTACTTC. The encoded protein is CASSSPPGHYEQYF.

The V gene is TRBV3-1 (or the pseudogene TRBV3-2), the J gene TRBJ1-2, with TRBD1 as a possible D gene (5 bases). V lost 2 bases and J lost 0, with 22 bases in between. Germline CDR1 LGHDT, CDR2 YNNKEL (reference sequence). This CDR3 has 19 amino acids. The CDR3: CASSQRRMRQSASNYGYTF. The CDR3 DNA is TGTGCCAGCAGCCAACGACGTATGAGACAGAGTGCTTCTAACTATGGCTACACCTTC.

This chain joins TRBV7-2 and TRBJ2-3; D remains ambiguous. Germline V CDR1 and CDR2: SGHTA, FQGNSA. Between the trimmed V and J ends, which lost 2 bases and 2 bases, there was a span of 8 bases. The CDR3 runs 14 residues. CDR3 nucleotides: TGTGCCAGCAGCTTACAGGTTACCACAGATACGCAGTATTTT. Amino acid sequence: CASSLQVTTDTQYF.

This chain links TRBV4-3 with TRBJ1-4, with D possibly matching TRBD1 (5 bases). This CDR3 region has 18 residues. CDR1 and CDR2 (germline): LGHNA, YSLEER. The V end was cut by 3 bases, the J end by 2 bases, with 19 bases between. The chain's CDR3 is CASSHIGQGGFTNEKLFF. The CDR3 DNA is TGCGCCAGCAGCCATATTGGGCAGGGAGGGTTCACTAATGAAAAACTGTTTTTT.

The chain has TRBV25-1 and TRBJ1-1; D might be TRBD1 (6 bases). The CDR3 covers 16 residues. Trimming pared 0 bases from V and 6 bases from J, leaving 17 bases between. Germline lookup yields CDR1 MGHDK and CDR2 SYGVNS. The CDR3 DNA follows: TGTGCCAGCAGTGAATATGAAGGGTCACGACAGGCTGAAGCTTTCTTT. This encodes CASSEYEGSRQAEAFF.

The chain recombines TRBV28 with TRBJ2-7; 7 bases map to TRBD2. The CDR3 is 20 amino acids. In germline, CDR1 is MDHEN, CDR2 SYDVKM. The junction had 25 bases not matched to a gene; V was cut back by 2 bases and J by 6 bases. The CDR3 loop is CASSLVLLKSGTNRGVEQYF. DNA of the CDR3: TGTGCCAGCAGTTTAGTACTGTTGAAATCCGGGACCAACCGGGGGGTCGAGCAGTACTTC.

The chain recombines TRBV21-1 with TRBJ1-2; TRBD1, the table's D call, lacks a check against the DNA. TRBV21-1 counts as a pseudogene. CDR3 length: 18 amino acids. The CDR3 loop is CASSKGNNRGPVCYGYTF. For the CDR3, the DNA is TGTGCCAGCAGCAAAGGGAACAACAGGGGGCCGGTCTGCTATGGCTACACCTTC.

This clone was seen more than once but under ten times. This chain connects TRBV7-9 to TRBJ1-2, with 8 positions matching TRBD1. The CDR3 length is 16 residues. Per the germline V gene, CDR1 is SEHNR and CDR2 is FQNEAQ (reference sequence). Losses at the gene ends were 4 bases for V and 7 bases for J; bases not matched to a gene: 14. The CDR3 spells CASSSDPGGGQSGYTF. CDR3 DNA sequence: TGTGCCAGCAGCTCCGACCCAGGGGGCGGGCAATCTGGCTACACCTTC.

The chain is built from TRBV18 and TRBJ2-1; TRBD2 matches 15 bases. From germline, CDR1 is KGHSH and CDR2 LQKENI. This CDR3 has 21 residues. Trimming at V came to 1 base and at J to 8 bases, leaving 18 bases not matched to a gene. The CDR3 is CASSPRVGRPGTSGRLDEQFF. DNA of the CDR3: TGTGCCAGCTCACCACGGGTGGGGCGCCCCGGGACTAGCGGGAGGCTGGATGAGCAGTTCTTC.

Written as DNA, the CDR3 is TGCGCCAGCAGCCAGGGGGGCCATGCCAAAAACATTCAGTACTTC. Translation gives CASSQGGHAKNIQYF. The chain uses TRBV5-1 and TRBJ2-4; D may be TRBD1 (7 bases). The CDR3 totals 15 residues. V lost 4 bases, J lost 1 base, and 12 bases lay in between. Germline V gene lookup returns CDR1 SGHRS and CDR2 YFSETQ.

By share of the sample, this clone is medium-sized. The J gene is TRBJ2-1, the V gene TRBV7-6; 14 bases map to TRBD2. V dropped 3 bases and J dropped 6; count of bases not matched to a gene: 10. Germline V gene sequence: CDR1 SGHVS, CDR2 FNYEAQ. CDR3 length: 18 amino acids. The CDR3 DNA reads TGTGCCAGCAGCTTGTTTGCCGACGGGACTAGCGGGAGCAATGAGCAGTTCTTC. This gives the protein CASSLFADGTSGSNEQFF.

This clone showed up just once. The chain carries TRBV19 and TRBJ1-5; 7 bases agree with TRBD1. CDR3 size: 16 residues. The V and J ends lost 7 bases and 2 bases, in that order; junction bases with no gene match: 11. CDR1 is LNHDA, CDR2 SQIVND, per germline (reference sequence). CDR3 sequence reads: CASNPWRGLGNQPQHF. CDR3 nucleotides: TGTGCCAGTAACCCTTGGAGGGGGCTGGGCAATCAGCCCCAGCATTTT.

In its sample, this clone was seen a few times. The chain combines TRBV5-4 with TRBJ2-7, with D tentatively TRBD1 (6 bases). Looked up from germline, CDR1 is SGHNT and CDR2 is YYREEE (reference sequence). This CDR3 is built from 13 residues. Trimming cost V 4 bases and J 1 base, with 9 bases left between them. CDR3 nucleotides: TGTGCCAGCAGCCCCACAGGGTCCTACGAGCAGTACTTC. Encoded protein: CASSPTGSYEQYF.

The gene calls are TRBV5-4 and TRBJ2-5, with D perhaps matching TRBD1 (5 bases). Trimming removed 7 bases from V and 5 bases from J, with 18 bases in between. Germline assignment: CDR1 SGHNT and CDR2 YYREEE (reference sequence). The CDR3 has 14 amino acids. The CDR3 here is CASATDSLGETQYF. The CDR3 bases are TGTGCCAGCGCGACAGACTCTTTAGGGGAGACCCAGTACTTC.

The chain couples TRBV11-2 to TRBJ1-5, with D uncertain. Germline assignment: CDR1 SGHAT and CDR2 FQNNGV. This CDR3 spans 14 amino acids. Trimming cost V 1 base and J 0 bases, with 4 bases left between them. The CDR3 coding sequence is TGTGCCAGCAGCTTAGGGGCTAGCAATCAGCCCCAGCATTTT. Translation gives CASSLGASNQPQHF.

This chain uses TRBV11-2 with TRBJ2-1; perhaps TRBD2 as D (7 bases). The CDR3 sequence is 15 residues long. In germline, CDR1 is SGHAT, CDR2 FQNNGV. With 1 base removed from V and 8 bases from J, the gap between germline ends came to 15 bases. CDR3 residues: CASSLVGGGGDEQFF. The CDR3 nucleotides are TGTGCCAGCAGCTTAGTTGGGGGGGGCGGTGATGAGCAGTTCTTC.

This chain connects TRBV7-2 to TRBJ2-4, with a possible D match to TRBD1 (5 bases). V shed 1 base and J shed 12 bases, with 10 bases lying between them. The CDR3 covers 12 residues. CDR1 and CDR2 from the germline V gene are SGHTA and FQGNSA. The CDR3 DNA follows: TGTGCCAGCAGCTTAGACACAGGACGTCAGTACTTC. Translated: CASSLDTGRQYF.

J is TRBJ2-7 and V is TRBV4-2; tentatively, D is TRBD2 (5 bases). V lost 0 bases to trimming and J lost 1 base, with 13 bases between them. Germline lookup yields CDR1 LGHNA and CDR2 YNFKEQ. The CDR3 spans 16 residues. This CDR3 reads CASSQDWPGGSYEQYF. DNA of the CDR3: TGTGCCAGCAGCCAAGATTGGCCAGGCGGGTCCTACGAGCAGTACTTC.

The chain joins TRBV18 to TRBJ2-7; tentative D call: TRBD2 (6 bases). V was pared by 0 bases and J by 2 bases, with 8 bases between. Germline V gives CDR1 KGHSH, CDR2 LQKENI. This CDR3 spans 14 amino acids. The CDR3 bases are TGTGCCAGCTCACCACCGGGAGGAACCTACGAGCAGTACTTC. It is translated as CASSPPGGTYEQYF. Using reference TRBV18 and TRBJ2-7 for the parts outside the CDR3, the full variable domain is NAGVMQNPRHLVRRRGQEARLRCSPMKGHSHVYWYRQLPEEGLKFMVYLQKENIIDESGMPKERFSAEFPKEGPSILRIQQVVRGDSAAYFCASSPPGGTYEQYFGPGTRLTVT.

The DNA of the CDR3 is TGTGCCAGCTCAGGGTGGGGGGGACACAATGAGCAGTTCTTC. It yields the protein CASSGWGGHNEQFF. This chain connects TRBV2 to TRBJ2-1; 7 nucleotides align to TRBD2. V shed 8 bases, J shed 5 bases, and the junction held 9 bases outside the gene matches. From germline, CDR1 is SNHLY and CDR2 FYNNEI. The CDR3 consists of 14 residues. The whole variable domain, filled in from reference TRBV2 and TRBJ2-1, reads EPEVTQTPSHQVTQMGQEVILRCVPISNHLYFYWYRQILGQKVEFLVSFYNNEISEKSEIFDDQFSVERPDGSNFTLKIRSTKLEDSAMYFCASSGWGGHNEQFFGPGTRLTVL.